The T cell receptor beta chain under discussion was sequenced for a study of shared T cell receptors in the human thymus. Method: immunoSEQ multiplex PCR; TCRdb's copy keeps in-frame clones and lacks some. The table shows roughly 500,000 clones, with more than 75% occurring only once. In addition, the sample was reused for a study of human thymus T cells.

The TCR comes from a boy under two years old with a congenital heart defect. The sequencing input was thymocytes.

The DNA of the CDR3 is TGCCGGACAGGGAACTATGGCTACACCTTC. Translating it yields CRTGNYGYTF. The V call is TRBV20-1, the J call TRBJ1-2, with 8 nucleotides matching TRBD1. This CDR3 is built from 10 residues. Per the germline V gene, CDR1 is DFQATT and CDR2 is SNEGSKA (reference sequence).